This entry lists 24 T cell receptor beta chains sequenced from one sample in a study of Ad26.COV2.S vaccination and SARS-CoV-2 variants. Sequencing was performed with immunoSEQ multiplex PCR; in TCRdb, only in-frame clones are kept and a portion is missing. The table includes just over 350,000 clones, about 91% detected once. Sequencing used peripheral blood, obtained after recovery from COVID-19. The receptors were gathered from a human donor who had recovered from COVID-19.

The chain employs TRBV7-2 and TRBJ1-6; D remains unclear. V lost 5 bases, J lost 7 bases, and 15 bases lay in between. This CDR3 has 15 amino acids. CDR1 and CDR2 (germline): SGHTA, FQGNSA. The CDR3 region is CASSPIEGSNSPLHF. The CDR3 DNA sequence: TGTGCCAGCAGCCCCATCGAAGGGAGCAATTCACCCCTCCACTTT. The full variable domain, rest sourced from reference TRBV7-2 and TRBJ1-6, is GAGVSQSPSNKVTEKGKDVELRCDPISGHTALYWYRQSLGQGLEFLIYFQGNSAPDKSGLPSDRFSAERTGGSVSTLTIQRTQQEDSAVYLCASSPIEGSNSPLHFGNGTRLTVT.

This chain links TRBV9 with TRBJ1-2; D is perhaps TRBD1 (6 bases). The CDR3 sequence is 13 residues long. V was trimmed by 1 base and J by 2 bases, leaving 6 bases between them. Per the germline V gene, CDR1 is SGDLS and CDR2 is YYNGEE. CDR3 in amino acids: CASSVQGNYGYTF. CDR3 bases: TGTGCCAGCAGCGTACAGGGGAACTATGGCTACACCTTC.

The chain combines TRBV11-2 with TRBJ1-5, with TRBD1 as a possible D gene (6 bases). With 5 bases removed from V and 6 bases from J, the gap between germline ends came to 17 bases. Looked up from germline, CDR1 is SGHAT and CDR2 is FQNNGV. CDR3 length: 15 residues. The CDR3 region is CASSLGAGEGQPQHF. In nucleotides, the CDR3 is TGTGCCAGCAGCCTGGGGGCAGGGGAGGGTCAGCCCCAGCATTTT.

The V call is TRBV18, the J call TRBJ1-2, with D possibly matching TRBD1 (5 bases). V was shortened by 3 bases and J by 7 bases, with 15 bases between the two germline ends. The V gene's germline CDR1 is KGHSH and CDR2 LQKENI. This CDR3 has 14 amino acids. CDR3 sequence (DNA): TGTGCCAGCTCACCGGGGGGAAAGGTTTTTGGCTACACCTTC. Translation gives CASSPGGKVFGYTF. The variable domain in full, with the rest retrieved from reference TRBV18 and TRBJ1-2, is NAGVMQNPRHLVRRRGQEARLRCSPMKGHSHVYWYRQLPEEGLKFMVYLQKENIIDESGMPKERFSAEFPKEGPSILRIQQVVRGDSAAYFCASSPGGKVFGYTFGSGTRLTVV.

This chain connects TRBV7-9 to TRBJ1-5; TRBD1 is a possible D gene (5 bases). This CDR3 is built from 16 residues. Trimming pared 1 base from V and 3 bases from J, leaving 13 bases between. Germline V gene sequence: CDR1 SEHNR, CDR2 FQNEAQ (reference sequence). The CDR3 loop reads CASSLETGTLNQPQHF. CDR3 nucleotide sequence: TGTGCCAGCAGCTTAGAAACCGGGACCCTCAATCAGCCCCAGCATTTT.

The V gene is TRBV11-3, the J gene TRBJ2-5; TRBD1 matches at 7 bases. CDR1 and CDR2 (germline): SGHNT, YENEEA. This CDR3 contains 15 residues. The J segment lost 2 bases and the V segment lost 1 base, leaving 4 bases of the junction unmatched. CDR3 in DNA: TGTGCCAGCAGCTTAGGGGGACAGCCTCAAGAGACCCAGTACTTC. Its translation: CASSLGGQPQETQYF.

The chain is built from TRBV5-6 and TRBJ2-1; a possible D gene is TRBD2 (6 bases). Germline V gene sequence: CDR1 SGHDT, CDR2 YYEEEE. The germline V and J ends were trimmed by 0 bases and 0 bases, with 10 bases remaining between them. The CDR3 is made up of 16 amino acids. The CDR3 DNA sequence: TGTGCCAGCAGCTTGGAACGGGGGATCTCCTACAATGAGCAGTTCTTC. Its translation is CASSLERGISYNEQFF.

V is TRBV5-8 and J is TRBJ2-3; 8 bases are shared with TRBD2. V was pared by 3 bases and J by 2 bases, with 5 bases of the junction left unmatched. CDR1 and CDR2 (germline): SGHTS, YDEGEE. CDR3 length equals 15 residues. For the CDR3, the DNA is TGTGCCAGCAGCTGGCGGGGGGATGACACAGATACGCAGTATTTT. Protein: CASSWRGDDTDTQYF.

The chain links TRBV9 to TRBJ1-3; D gene unclear. V was clipped by 4 bases and J by 4 bases, with 12 bases between them. The germline V gene has CDR1 SGDLS and CDR2 YYNGEE. The CDR3 length is 14 residues. CDR3 region: CASSTIPGGNTIYF. DNA of the CDR3: TGTGCCAGCAGCACCATACCGGGGGGAAACACCATATATTTT.

This chain joins TRBV28 and TRBJ1-1; no clear D. CDR3 length equals 15 residues. Trimming took 6 bases from V and 3 from J, leaving 17 bases between them. Germline assignment: CDR1 MDHEN and CDR2 SYDVKM. The CDR3 loop reads CASSPNGVGYTEAFF. DNA of the CDR3: TGTGCCAGCAGCCCAAACGGGGTGGGGTACACTGAAGCTTTCTTT.

This sequence joins TRBV5-8 and TRBJ1-5, with 7 bases lining up with TRBD1. V was pared by 2 bases and J by 5 bases, with 4 bases of the junction left unmatched. The germline gives CDR1 SGHTS, CDR2 YDEGEE. The CDR3 has 14 amino acids. The CDR3 spells CASSFGTADQPQHF. The DNA for the CDR3 is TGTGCCAGCAGCTTCGGGACAGCGGATCAGCCCCAGCATTTT.

This chain joins TRBV5-5 and TRBJ2-2; weak D call: TRBD1 (6 bases). Trimming took 1 base from V and 4 from J, leaving 11 bases between them. This CDR3 spans 15 amino acids. Germline lookup yields CDR1 SGHKS and CDR2 YYEKEE (reference sequence). This CDR3 is CASSLSTGPTGELFF. The CDR3, as DNA: TGTGCCAGCAGCTTGTCAACAGGGCCCACCGGGGAGCTGTTTTTT.

With regard to this clone: Other nucleotide sequences from this sample produce the same CDR3. The V and J genes are TRBV6-5 and TRBJ1-2, with no clear D. V was trimmed by 0 bases and J by 4 bases, leaving 6 bases between them. This CDR3 spans 13 amino acids. Germline V CDR1 and CDR2: MNHEY, SVGAGI. CDR3 in DNA: TGTGCCAGCAGTTACTCAGGGAGCTATGGCTACACCTTC. Protein product: CASSYSGSYGYTF.

J is TRBJ2-4 and V is TRBV25-1, with 8 bases aligning to TRBD2. V was clipped by 6 bases and J by 3 bases; unmatched bases: 13. Germline CDR1 and CDR2: MGHDK and SYGVNS. The CDR3 spans 17 residues. CDR3 DNA: TGTGCCAGCAGGCCAACTTCGGGACTAGGGTTCAAAAACATTCAGTACTTC. It specifies CASRPTSGLGFKNIQYF.

V is TRBV29-1 and J is TRBJ1-4; D is uncertain. The CDR3 runs to 13 residues. Trimming left V 6 bases short and J 8 bases short, with 16 bases between. CDR1 SQVTM and CDR2 ANQGSEA come from the germline V gene. The CDR3 DNA sequence: TGCAGCGTCCGGACGGGGTTGGAGGAAAAACTGTTTTTT. Its protein product is CSVRTGLEEKLFF. Filled out from reference TRBV29-1 and TRBJ1-4, the complete variable domain reads SAVISQKPSRDICQRGTSLTIQCQVDSQVTMMFWYRQQPGQSLTLIATANQGSEATYESGFVIDKFPISRPNLTFSTLTVSNMSPEDSSIYLCSVRTGLEEKLFFGSGTQLSVL.

The chain is built from TRBV27 and TRBJ1-4, with 8 bases aligning to TRBD1. Germline V lookup: CDR1 MNHEY, CDR2 SMNVEV (reference sequence). This CDR3 has 16 amino acids. Trimming at V came to 5 bases and at J to 8 bases, leaving 13 bases not matched to a gene. This CDR3 reads CASSPTLTGAKEKLFF. CDR3 coding DNA: TGTGCCAGCAGTCCCACACTGACAGGGGCGAAAGAAAAACTGTTTTTT.

The chain is built from TRBV4-1 and TRBJ2-7; D call uncertain. Germline V gene data show CDR1 as MGHRA and CDR2 as YSYEKL. V was cut by 1 base and J by 3 bases, with 13 bases left in between. The CDR3 totals 15 residues. Here the CDR3 reads CASSQGNAPGYEQYF. In nucleotides, the CDR3 is TGCGCCAGCAGCCAAGGTAACGCGCCGGGCTACGAGCAGTACTTC.

CDR3 in amino acids: CASSLGFGELFF. CDR3 sequence (DNA): TGTGCCAGCAGCTTGGGCTTCGGGGAGCTGTTTTTT. V is TRBV11-3 and J is TRBJ2-2; D is unclear. Trimming took off 3 bases at V and 7 bases at J, with 6 bases between the two ends. This CDR3 has 12 amino acids. In germline, CDR1 is SGHNT, CDR2 YENEEA.

The chain uses TRBV5-1 and TRBJ1-1, with a tentative D call TRBD1 (5 bases). The V end was cut by 7 bases, the J end by 5 bases, with 15 bases between. Germline CDR1 is SGHRS and CDR2 is YFSETQ. The CDR3 loop spans 13 amino acids. The CDR3 here is CASLNTGGTEAFF. In DNA form, the CDR3 reads TGCGCCAGCTTGAACACCGGGGGGACTGAAGCTTTCTTT.

The chain links TRBV7-9 to TRBJ1-1; D gene unclear. Germline V CDR1 and CDR2: SEHNR, FQNEAQ (reference sequence). The V end lost 1 base, the J end lost 1 base, and 16 bases lay between the germline ends. This CDR3 comprises 17 residues. This chain's CDR3 is CASSLDAPNRPNTEAFF. In DNA, the CDR3 is TGTGCCAGCAGCTTAGACGCCCCGAACCGACCGAACACTGAAGCTTTCTTT.

In regard to this clone: Other DNA sequences in the same sample also yield this CDR3. This sequence joins TRBV24-1 and TRBJ2-3; TRBD1 or TRBD2 may be the D gene (5 bases each). The CDR3 is 11 residues long. V gave up 5 bases and J gave up 6 bases, with 5 bases separating them. Germline V lookup: CDR1 KGHDR, CDR2 SFDVKD. The CDR3 region is CATSGGDTQYF. As DNA, the CDR3 is TGTGCCACCAGTGGGGGGGATACGCAGTATTTT.

This chain links TRBV5-4 with TRBJ2-7; either TRBD1 or TRBD2 may supply D (6 bases each). CDR1 and CDR2 (germline): SGHNT, YYREEE (reference sequence). V shed 4 bases and J shed 9 bases, with 26 bases lying between them. The CDR3 is made up of 16 amino acids. CDR3 coding DNA: TGTGCCAGCAGCACCGGGCCCAGCTCCTACGAGGGGGGGCAGTACTTC. It yields the protein CASSTGPSSYEGGQYF.

The chain couples TRBV7-2 to TRBJ2-4; 10 bases fit TRBD2. The germline CDR1 and CDR2 sequences are SGHTA and FQGNSA. V shed 1 base and J 6 bases; nucleotides not matched to a gene: 6. This CDR3 is 16 amino acids long. The CDR3: CASSLVLAGAGNIQYF. The CDR3 bases are TGTGCCAGCAGCTTAGTTCTAGCGGGGGCGGGAAACATTCAGTACTTC.

J is TRBJ2-1 and V is TRBV15, with D perhaps assigned TRBD1 or TRBD2 (5 bases each). The CDR3 has 15 amino acids. Per germline, CDR1 LNHNV and CDR2 YYDKDF (reference sequence). With 4 bases removed from V and 0 bases from J, the gap between germline ends came to 10 bases. Here the CDR3 reads CATSNRGHSYNEQFF. For the CDR3, the DNA is TGTGCCACCAGCAACCGGGGCCACTCCTACAATGAGCAGTTCTTC.